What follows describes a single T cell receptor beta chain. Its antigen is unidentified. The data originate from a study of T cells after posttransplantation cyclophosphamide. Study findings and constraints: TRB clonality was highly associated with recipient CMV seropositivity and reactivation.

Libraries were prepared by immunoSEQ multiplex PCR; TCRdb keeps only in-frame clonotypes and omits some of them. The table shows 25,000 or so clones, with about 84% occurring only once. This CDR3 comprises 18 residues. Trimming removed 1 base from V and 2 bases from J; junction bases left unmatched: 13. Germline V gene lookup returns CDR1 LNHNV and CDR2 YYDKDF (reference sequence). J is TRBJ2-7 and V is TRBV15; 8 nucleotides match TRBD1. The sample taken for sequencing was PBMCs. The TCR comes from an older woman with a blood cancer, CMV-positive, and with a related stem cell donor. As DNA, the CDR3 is TGTGCCACCAGCAGAGCTCCCGGGACAGGAGGCAGAGCCTACGAGCAGTACTTC. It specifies CATSRAPGTGGRAYEQYF.